Presented here are 21 T cell receptor beta chains from one specimen sequenced in a study of blood T cells in healthy people across ages. The authors ran a second PCR of about 7 to 12 cycles using a sample-barcoded 5' primer and a J-beta primer mix. TCRdb analysed the 5' RACE reads with MiXCR anew, one entry per CDR3 protein. The sample has roughly 1,500,000 distinct CDR3 sequences, roughly 40% seen once; the top ten hold 7.9%. Sequences were obtained from blood. The receptors stem from a woman between 18 and 29 years old in good health.

This clonotype was observed a handful of times. The chain joins TRBV20-1 to TRBJ2-3; no firm D call. This CDR3 has 13 residues. V lost 3 bases and J 4 bases, leaving 11 bases between the germline ends. Germline V gives CDR1 DFQATT, CDR2 SNEGSKA (reference sequence). Here the CDR3 reads CSARPATADTQYF. CDR3 coding DNA: TGCAGTGCTAGGCCGGCTACTGCAGATACGCAGTATTTT.

The chain recombines TRBV28 with TRBJ2-7, with a weak D call TRBD2 (6 bases). Trimming removed 6 bases from V and 0 bases from J, with 15 bases in between. The CDR3 consists of 15 residues. Germline V gene data show CDR1 as MDHEN and CDR2 as SYDVKM. The CDR3 loop is CASSRASVSSYEQYF. The CDR3 nucleotides are TGTGCCAGCAGCCGGGCTAGCGTCTCCTCCTACGAGCAGTACTTC.

CDR3 sequence reads: CASSTYLANEQFF. CDR3 nucleotides: TGTGCCAGCAGTACCTATTTGGCCAATGAGCAGTTCTTC. The V gene is TRBV6-1, the J gene TRBJ2-1; D uncertain. V was pared by 5 bases and J by 6 bases, with 11 bases between. CDR1 is MNHNS, CDR2 SASEGT, per germline. The CDR3 length is 13 residues.

This clonotype was counted only a few times. The chain carries TRBV6-5 and TRBJ2-3; 7 bases fit TRBD1. CDR1 and CDR2 (germline): MNHEY, SVGAGI. The CDR3 extends over 15 amino acids. With V trimmed by 5 bases and J by 2 bases, 7 bases remained unmatched. The CDR3 nucleotides read TGTGCCAGCAGTGAGCCGGGACAGCTCACAGATACGCAGTATTTT. Amino acids: CASSEPGQLTDTQYF.

This sequence joins TRBV5-5 and TRBJ2-5, with D uncertain. This CDR3 contains 15 residues. Germline loops: CDR1 SGHKS, CDR2 YYEKEE (reference sequence). V was clipped by 0 bases and J by 11 bases, with 20 bases between them. The CDR3 loop is CASSLESGNHNEQYF. The CDR3, as DNA: TGTGCCAGCAGCTTGGAGAGTGGGAACCACAATGAGCAGTACTTC.

V and J are TRBV4-1 and TRBJ1-6, with D perhaps matching TRBD1 (5 bases). Trimming removed 0 bases at V and 10 bases at J, with 16 bases between. The CDR3 has 16 residues. Germline V gives CDR1 MGHRA, CDR2 YSYEKL. CDR3 in amino acids: CASSQDGGRVRSPLHF. Here the CDR3 DNA reads TGCGCCAGCAGCCAAGATGGTGGCAGGGTGCGGTCACCCCTCCACTTT.

This clonotype was observed a single time. The chain joins TRBV6-1 to TRBJ2-1; TRBD1 or TRBD2 may be the D gene (5 bases each). This CDR3 has 11 residues. The germline V gene encodes CDR1 MNHNS and CDR2 SASEGT. Trimming removed 3 bases from V and 9 bases from J, with 6 bases in between. The CDR3 loop is CASSDGGEQFF. In nucleotides, the CDR3 is TGTGCCAGCAGTGATGGGGGTGAGCAGTTCTTC.

The rearrangement uses TRBV20-1 and TRBJ2-3, with 12 bases matching TRBD2. This CDR3 has 15 amino acids. Germline CDR1 is DFQATT and CDR2 is SNEGSKA (reference sequence). The V segment lost 2 bases and the J segment 9 bases; nucleotides outside the gene matches: 9. The CDR3 DNA follows: TGCAGTGCTAGACTTGAGGGACTAGCGGGTTTGACGCAGTATTTT. Translated, it gives CSARLEGLAGLTQYF.

V and J are TRBV27 and TRBJ1-3; no definite D call. The V gene lost 10 bases and the J gene lost 0 bases, with 13 bases spanning the gap. This CDR3 region has 14 residues. In germline, CDR1 is MNHEY, CDR2 SMNVEV (reference sequence). CDR3 nucleotides: TGTGCCACCCGGCTAACCTCCTCTGGAAACACCATATATTTT. Translated: CATRLTSSGNTIYF.

The V gene is TRBV6-2 or TRBV6-3, the J gene TRBJ2-5; 8 nucleotides agree with TRBD2. Germline V gene data show CDR1 as MNHEY and CDR2 as SVGEGT. V was clipped by 6 bases and J by 5 bases; unmatched bases: 17. This CDR3 spans 17 amino acids. The CDR3 is CASSPLGLVVGSETQYF. CDR3 bases: TGTGCCAGCAGCCCCCTGGGACTAGTTGTGGGCTCGGAGACCCAGTACTTC.

This clonotype was detected only a few times. The chain combines TRBV6-1 with TRBJ2-4; D perhaps matches TRBD1 (5 bases). The J call may be wrong; the DNA end is better matched by TRBJ2-5. The CDR3 has 14 residues. From germline, CDR1 is MNHNS and CDR2 SASEGT. The CDR3 region is CASSGGPGNKTQYF. The CDR3 DNA follows: TGTGCCAGCAGTGGCGGTCCAGGGAACAAGACCCAGTACTTC.

The rearrangement joins TRBV6-5 to TRBJ2-5; D is possibly TRBD1 (6 bases). V lost 6 bases, J lost 5 bases, and 16 bases lay in between. The CDR3 is 14 residues long. CDR1 and CDR2 from the germline V gene are MNHEY and SVGAGI. CDR3 sequence (DNA): TGTGCCAGCAGGGCCCCAGGGGTTAGGGAGACCCAGTACTTC. Translated, it gives CASRAPGVRETQYF.

The chain combines TRBV12-3 or TRBV12-4 with TRBJ1-6, with D possibly TRBD1 on 5 matching bases. V lost 5 bases to trimming and J lost 7 bases, with 18 bases between them. The CDR3 loop spans 16 amino acids. The CDR3 DNA follows: TGTGCCAGCAGTCTCGGGGGGACTAAGCTCAATTCACCCCTCCACTTT. It yields the protein CASSLGGTKLNSPLHF.

V and J are TRBV6-1 and TRBJ1-5, with D maybe TRBD1 (5 bases). The CDR3 totals 14 residues. V gave up 6 bases and J gave up 4 bases, with 13 bases separating them. Per the germline V gene, CDR1 is MNHNS and CDR2 is SASEGT. DNA of the CDR3: TGTGCCAGCAGCGACCCGTGGGGGAATCAGCCCCAGCATTTT. Translating gives CASSDPWGNQPQHF.

The chain uses TRBV20-1 and TRBJ2-7, with D perhaps TRBD1 or TRBD2 (5 bases each). Germline values: CDR1 DFQATT, CDR2 SNEGSKA (reference sequence). The ends were cut back, 3 bases at V and 2 bases at J, with 23 bases in the middle. CDR3 size: 17 residues. The CDR3 DNA sequence: TGCAGTGCTAGGGTAAGCCGGGGCAGTTTCCGCACCTACGAGCAGTACTTC. Translated, it gives CSARVSRGSFRTYEQYF.

This clonotype has more than one count but fewer than ten. The genes are TRBV20-1 and TRBJ1-2; no clear D. Germline assignment: CDR1 DFQATT and CDR2 SNEGSKA (reference sequence). V shed 5 bases and J shed 7 bases, with 8 bases lying between them. The CDR3 consists of 10 residues. The DNA for the CDR3 is TGCAGTGCTTGGTTGGGTGGCTACACCTTC. Protein product: CSAWLGGYTF.

This clonotype occurred a few times. Compared with germline, one end of the junction differs, possibly owing to a read error. This chain connects TRBV7-7 to TRBJ2-1; 8 nucleotides line up with TRBD2. The germline V gene has CDR1 SSHAT and CDR2 FNYEAQ (reference sequence). This CDR3 has 13 residues. Here the CDR3 DNA reads TGTGCTAGCAGCTCGGGAGGGGGTTATGAGCAGTTCTTC. Protein: CASSSGGGYEQFF.

The CDR3 nucleotides are TGTGCCAGCAGCTTAAGAAAGAAAGCGGGGGGGCCGACAGATACGCAGTATTTT. Translation gives CASSLRKKAGGPTDTQYF. The chain employs TRBV11-2 and TRBJ2-3; 10 bases align to TRBD2. The CDR3 consists of 18 residues. V trimming: 2 bases; J trimming: 3 bases; junction bases outside the gene matches: 11. Germline assignment: CDR1 SGHAT and CDR2 FQNNGV.

The chain carries TRBV20-1 and TRBJ1-2; 7 nucleotides match TRBD1. The V gene's germline CDR1 is DFQATT and CDR2 SNEGSKA (reference sequence). The CDR3 consists of 12 residues. V lost 5 bases to trimming and J lost 2 bases; unmatched junction nucleotides: 2. CDR3 nucleotide sequence: TGCAGTGCTGGACAGGCGAACTATGGCTACACCTTC. Its translation: CSAGQANYGYTF.

The chain recombines TRBV5-1 with TRBJ2-1; D is unclear. TRBJ2-7 explains the end of the DNA better; the J call may be wrong. This CDR3 has 13 amino acids. CDR1 is SGHRS, CDR2 YFSETQ, per germline. CDR3 loop: CASSFLSGNEQYF. The CDR3 coding sequence is TGCGCCAGCAGCTTTTTGTCGGGCAATGAGCAGTACTTC.

The chain recombines TRBV27 with TRBJ1-5; TRBD1 agrees at 9 bases. Germline V gene data show CDR1 as MNHEY and CDR2 as SMNVEV (reference sequence). With V trimmed by 6 bases and J by 6 bases, 6 bases remained unmatched. This CDR3 comprises 14 residues. CDR3 coding DNA: TGTGCCAGCAGGAGGACAGGGGTTAGTCAGCCCCAGCATTTT. Protein: CASRRTGVSQPQHF.